This TCR beta chain was found in a study of CD8+ T cells in alopecia areata. This clone appeared once. The germline V and J ends were trimmed by 11 bases and 8 bases, with 13 bases remaining between them. Germline V gene lookup returns CDR1 SGHAT and CDR2 FQNNGV. The CDR3 covers 12 residues. RNA, once extracted, was reverse transcribed into cDNA for use as the sequencing template. Here immunoSEQ multiplex PCR was the method, and the copy in TCRdb shows in-frame clones only, minus some. The table includes roughly 200,000 clones, roughly 53% detected once. Treatment meaning: oral pan-JAK inhibitor, 5-10 mg twice daily.

The material sequenced was CD8+ T cells sorted from blood, taken at week 24, from a patient treated with tofacitinib. The chain recombines TRBV11-2 with TRBJ1-6; no clear D. The receptor comes from a human donor with alopecia areata. The CDR3 protein is CASRGWYSPLHF. CDR3 nucleotides: TGTGCCTCACGGGGTTGGTATTCACCCCTCCACTTT. Combining the CDR3 with reference TRBV11-2 and TRBJ1-6 gives the whole variable domain EAGVAQSPRYKIIEKRQSVAFWCNPISGHATLYWYQQILGQGPKLLIQFQNNGVVDDSQLPKDRFSAERLKGVDSTLKIQPAKLEDSAVYLCASRGWYSPLHFGNGTRLTVT.